This TCR beta chain stems from a study of control samples from healthy donors and cancer patients. The V and J ends lost 5 bases and 10 bases, in that order; junction bases with no gene match: 11. Germline V gene data show CDR1 as SEHNR and CDR2 as FQNEAQ (reference sequence). The CDR3 covers 15 residues. Libraries were prepared by immunoSEQ multiplex PCR; TCRdb keeps only in-frame clonotypes and omits some of them. The sample includes 100,000 to 150,000 clones, around 92% of them seen just once. The sequenced sample was blood. This chain uses TRBV7-9 with TRBJ1-6; 7 bases map to TRBD1. This receptor was identified in a woman in her fifties or sixties in good health. This CDR3 is CASSTRQGEKSPLHF. CDR3 DNA: TGTGCCAGCAGCACCCGACAGGGAGAAAAGTCACCCCTCCACTTT.